This TCR beta chain was captured by sequencing in a study of CD8 T cells in Susac syndrome. The CDR3 covers 17 residues. V lost 3 bases, J lost 5 bases, and 22 bases lay in between. Germline V CDR1 and CDR2: ENHRY, SYGVKD. Random hexamers were used to reverse transcribe an amount of about 0.45 to 1 ug RNA. The immunoSEQ assay covered 54 Vbeta and 13 Jbeta segments for CDR3. TCRdb reanalysed the immunoSEQ multiplex PCR reads using MiXCR and keeps one entry per CDR3 protein. The sample lists approximately 300,000 distinct CDR3 sequences; 65% to 90% were seen once. The receptor was derived from a human donor with multiple sclerosis. The sequenced sample was CD8+ T cells from PBMCs. V gene TRBV10-3 combines with J gene TRBJ2-5; TRBD1 or TRBD2 may be the D gene (5 bases each). Written as DNA, the CDR3 is TGTGCCATCAGTGATCGGGACCTTCAACTGCCAGGGGAGACCCAGTACTTC. Translation gives CAISDRDLQLPGETQYF.